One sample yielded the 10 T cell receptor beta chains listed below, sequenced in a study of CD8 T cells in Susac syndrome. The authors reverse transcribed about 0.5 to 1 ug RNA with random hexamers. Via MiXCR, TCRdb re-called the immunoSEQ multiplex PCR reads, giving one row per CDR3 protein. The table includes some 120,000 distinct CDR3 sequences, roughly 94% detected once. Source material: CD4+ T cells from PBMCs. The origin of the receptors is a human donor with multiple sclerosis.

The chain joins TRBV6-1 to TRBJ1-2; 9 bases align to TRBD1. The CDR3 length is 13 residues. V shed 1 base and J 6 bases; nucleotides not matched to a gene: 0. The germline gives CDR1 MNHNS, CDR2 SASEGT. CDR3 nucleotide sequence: TGTGCCAGCAGTGAAGGGACAGGGGATGGCTACACCTTC. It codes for CASSEGTGDGYTF.

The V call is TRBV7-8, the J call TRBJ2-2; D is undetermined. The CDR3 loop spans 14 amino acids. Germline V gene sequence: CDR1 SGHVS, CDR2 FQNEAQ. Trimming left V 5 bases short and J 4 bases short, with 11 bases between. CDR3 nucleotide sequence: TGTGCCAGCAGCGTCATGGGGATCACCGGGGAGCTGTTTTTT. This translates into CASSVMGITGELFF.

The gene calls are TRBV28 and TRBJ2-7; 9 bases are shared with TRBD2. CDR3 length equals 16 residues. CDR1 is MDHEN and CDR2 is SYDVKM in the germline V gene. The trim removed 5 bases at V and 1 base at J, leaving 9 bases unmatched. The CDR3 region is CASSPAGGRGSYEQYF. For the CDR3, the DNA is TGTGCCAGCAGTCCTGCGGGGGGGCGAGGATCCTACGAGCAGTACTTC. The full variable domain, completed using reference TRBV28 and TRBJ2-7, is DVKVTQSSRYLVKRTGEKVFLECVQDMDHENMFWYRQDPGLGLRLIYFSYDVKMKEKGDIPEGYSVSREKKERFSLILESASTNQTSMYLCASSPAGGRGSYEQYFGPGTRLTVT.

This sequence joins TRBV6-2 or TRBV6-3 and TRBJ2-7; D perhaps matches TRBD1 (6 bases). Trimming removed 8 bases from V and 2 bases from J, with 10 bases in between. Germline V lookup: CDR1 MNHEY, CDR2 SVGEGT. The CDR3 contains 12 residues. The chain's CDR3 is CASGGSPYEQYF. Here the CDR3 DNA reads TGTGCCAGCGGGGGCAGCCCCTACGAGCAGTACTTC.

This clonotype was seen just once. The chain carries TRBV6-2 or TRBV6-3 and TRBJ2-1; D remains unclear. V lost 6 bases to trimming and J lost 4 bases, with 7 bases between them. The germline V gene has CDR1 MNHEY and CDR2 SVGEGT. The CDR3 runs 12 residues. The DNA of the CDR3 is TGTGCCAGCAGCTCTCCTTACAATGAGCAGTTCTTC. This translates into CASSSPYNEQFF.

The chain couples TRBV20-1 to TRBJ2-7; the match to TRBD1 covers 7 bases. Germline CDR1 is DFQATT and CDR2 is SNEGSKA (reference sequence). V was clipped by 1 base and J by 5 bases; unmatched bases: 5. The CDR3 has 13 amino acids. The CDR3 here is CSARGQGSNEQYF. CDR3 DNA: TGCAGTGCTAGAGGACAGGGAAGCAACGAGCAGTACTTC.

The CDR3 nucleotides are TGCGCCAGCAGCCGGCCGGGCGAGCAGTTCTTC. As protein: CASSRPGEQFF. The V gene is TRBV5-1, the J gene TRBJ2-1; D not resolved. V was cut by 4 bases and J by 10 bases, with 9 bases left in between. The germline gives CDR1 SGHRS, CDR2 YFSETQ. The CDR3 spans 11 residues.

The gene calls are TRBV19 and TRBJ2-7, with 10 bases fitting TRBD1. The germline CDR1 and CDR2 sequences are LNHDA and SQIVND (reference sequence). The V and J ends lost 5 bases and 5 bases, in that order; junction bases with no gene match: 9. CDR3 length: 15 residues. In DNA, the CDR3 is TGTGCCAGTAGTGAATCCGGGACAGGGGTCGACGAGCAGTACTTC. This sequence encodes CASSESGTGVDEQYF.

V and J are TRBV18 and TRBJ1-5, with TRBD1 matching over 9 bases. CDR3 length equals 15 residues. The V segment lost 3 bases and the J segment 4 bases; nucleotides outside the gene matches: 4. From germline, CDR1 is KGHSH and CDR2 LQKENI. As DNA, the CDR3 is TGTGCCAGCTCACCCCTGGGACAGGGAAATCAGCCCCAGCATTTT. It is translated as CASSPLGQGNQPQHF.

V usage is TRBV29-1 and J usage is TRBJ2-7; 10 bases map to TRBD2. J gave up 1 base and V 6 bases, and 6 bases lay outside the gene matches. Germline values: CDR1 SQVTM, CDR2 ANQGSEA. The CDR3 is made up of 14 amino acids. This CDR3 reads CSVLLAGVSYEQYF. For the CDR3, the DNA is TGCAGCGTCCTTCTAGCGGGGGTGTCCTACGAGCAGTACTTC.